This T cell receptor (beta chain) was captured in a study of cytomegalovirus exposure and HLA in healthy donors. Study-level results: In a later analysis, TCR beta V- and J-gene trimming was associated with a missense DCLRE1C variant. A later analysis found most CMV-associated TCR beta chains apparently HLA-restricted. Accurate prediction of most subjects' HLA-A and HLA-B alleles from TCR beta sequences was reported.

Concerning this clone: Its target is unknown.

The germline CDR1 and CDR2 sequences are SNHLY and FYNNEI. With 6 bases removed from V and 0 bases from J, the gap between germline ends came to 15 bases. This CDR3 has 15 residues. The primer mix had 60 Vbeta and 13 Jbeta primers. In the original processing: The count from a later analysis was tens of millions of unique TCR beta chains, roughly 11 million of them shared. This table comes from immunoSEQ multiplex PCR, and its TCRdb copy is limited to in-frame clones, with some not included. The V and J calls and clone size come from that table; D and trimming were worked out from the DNA. The table includes more than 85,000 clones, less than 70% detected once.

The gene calls are TRBV2 and TRBJ2-7; tentatively, D is TRBD1 (6 bases). Sequences were obtained from PBMCs. This clonotype originated in a woman aged 70-85 years in good health and CMV-seropositive. The CDR3 nucleotides are TGTGCCAGCAGGAGAAGACAGGATAGCTCCTACGAGCAGTACTTC. It translates to CASRRRQDSSYEQYF.